This TCR beta chain emerged from a study of CD8+ T cells in alopecia areata. Study context: At a dose of 5 to 10 mg twice daily, oral tofacitinib was given to treated patients.

Study observations and caveats: How baseline CD8+ expansion relates to response remains uncertain (there was one nonresponder).

CDR3 size: 12 residues. CDR1 SQVTM and CDR2 ANQGSEA come from the germline V gene. V lost 4 bases and J lost 2, with 6 bases in between. Investigators isolated RNA and reverse transcribed it into cDNA to act as the sequencing template. Using immunoSEQ multiplex PCR, the repertoire was profiled, and TCRdb retains in-frame clones only, with some absent. The profile shows some 150,000 clones, roughly 58% of them singletons. Treatment of the sample: oral pan-JAK inhibitor, 5-10 mg twice daily. The researchers isolated CD4+ and CD8+ T cells from PBMCs by sorting. Regarding this clone: Its antigen is not identified.

This clonotype was sampled from a human donor with alopecia areata. This chain uses TRBV29-1 with TRBJ2-1; D gene unclear. The material sequenced was CD4+ T cells sorted from blood, taken at roughly week 55, from a patient treated with tofacitinib. CDR3 sequence reads: CSVGSTYNEQFF. As DNA, the CDR3 is TGCAGCGTTGGATCAACCTACAATGAGCAGTTCTTC.